This T cell receptor beta chain was recovered during a study of T cell responses to AZD1222 COVID-19 vaccine. Regarding the study as a whole: Clonal diversity may have been underestimated in mostly white British donors. At 160-218 and 743-854, vaccine-associated CD4 TCRs were dominant, and they spanned spike. Increases in Spike-specific TCR breadth and depth were seen after two AZD1222 doses.

The germline CDR1 and CDR2 sequences are SQVTM and ANQGSEA. The CDR3 sequence is 14 residues long. Trimming took off 2 bases at V and 4 bases at J, with 15 bases between the two ends. The table came from immunoSEQ multiplex PCR; TCRdb's copy has only in-frame clones and leaves some out. The table shows 54,000 or so clones, with 60% to 80% occurring only once. On this clone: Its antigen is currently unknown.

The J gene is TRBJ2-7, the V gene TRBV29-1; D may match TRBD1 or TRBD2 (5 bases each). Sequencing used peripheral blood, obtained 28 days after the second AZD1222 dose. The receptor's source is an adult who received the AZD1222 COVID-19 vaccine. The CDR3 nucleotides read TGCAGCGTTGAAATCCGGGACGTAGGGTACGAGCAGTACTTC. Translation gives CSVEIRDVGYEQYF.